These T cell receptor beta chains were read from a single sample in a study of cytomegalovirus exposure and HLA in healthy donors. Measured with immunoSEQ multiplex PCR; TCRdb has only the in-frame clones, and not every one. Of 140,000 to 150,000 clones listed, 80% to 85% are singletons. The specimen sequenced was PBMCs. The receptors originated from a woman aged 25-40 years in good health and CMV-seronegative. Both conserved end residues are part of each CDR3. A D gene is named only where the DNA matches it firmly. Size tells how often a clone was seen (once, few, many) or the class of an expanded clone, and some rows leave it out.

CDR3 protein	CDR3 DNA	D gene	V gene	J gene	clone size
CSVVGQGDEQYF	TGCAGCGTTGTGGGACAGGGCGACGAGCAGTACTTC	TRBD1	TRBV29-1	TRBJ2-7	once
CASSQDRTGLLEKLFF	TGCGCCAGCAGCCAAGATCGGACAGGACTACTTGAAAAACTGTTTTTT	TRBD1	TRBV4-3	TRBJ1-4	-
CARRVKGGETQYF	TGTGCCCGCAGGGTAAAGGGAGGAGAGACCCAGTACTTC	-	TRBV28	TRBJ2-5	-
CASSQDRTGEGNEKLFF	TGCGCCAGCAGCCAAGACCGAACAGGGGAAGGGAATGAAAAACTGTTTTTT	TRBD1	TRBV4-3	TRBJ1-4	-
CASSRGQGWNTEAFF	TGTGCCAGTAGTAGGGGACAGGGCTGGAACACTGAAGCTTTCTTT	TRBD1	TRBV19	TRBJ1-1	-
CASSHETSGSYNEQFF	TGCGCCAGCAGCCATGAGACTAGCGGGAGTTACAATGAGCAGTTCTTC	TRBD2	TRBV4-1	TRBJ2-1	-
CASSFRDRGFQPYEQYF	TGTGCCAGCAGCTTCCGGGACAGGGGGTTTCAACCCTACGAGCAGTACTTC	TRBD1	TRBV7-2	TRBJ2-7	-
CASSDRGGMETQYF	TGTGCCAGCAGTGATCGGGGGGGGATGGAGACCCAGTACTTC	TRBD2	TRBV2	TRBJ2-5	-
CASSLAWGPNEQFF	TGTGCCAGCAGCTTAGCCTGGGGGCCTAATGAGCAGTTCTTC	-	TRBV7-2	TRBJ2-1	-
CASSSLSGVLNTEAFF	TGTGCCAGCAGTTCGTTATCGGGGGTTTTGAACACTGAAGCTTTCTTT	-	TRBV27	TRBJ1-1	-
CASSVSAGGPDTQYF	TGCGCCAGCAGCGTGTCAGCGGGAGGGCCGGATACGCAGTATTTT	TRBD2	TRBV5-1	TRBJ2-3	-
CASSQDSRVANSPLHF	TGCGCCAGCAGCCAAGATTCTCGGGTCGCGAATTCACCCCTCCACTTT	-	TRBV4-3	TRBJ1-6	-
CASRDRGSQPQHF	TGTGCCAGTAGAGACAGGGGGTCGCAGCCCCAGCATTTT	TRBD1	TRBV19	TRBJ1-5	-
CASSSPGLAGADEQYF	TGTGCCAGCAGCTCGCCCGGACTAGCGGGAGCTGACGAGCAGTACTTC	TRBD2	TRBV28	TRBJ2-7	few
CASSSYFQGGGNQPQHF	TGTGCCAGCAGTTCTTATTTCCAGGGGGGCGGCAATCAGCCCCAGCATTTT	TRBD1	TRBV7-9	TRBJ1-5	-
CASSEGGRADEQYF	TGCGCCAGCAGTGAAGGCGGGAGGGCCGACGAGCAGTACTTC	TRBD2	TRBV10-1	TRBJ2-7	few
CASSATGEYGYTF	TGTGCCAGCTCAGCGACAGGGGAGTATGGCTACACCTTC	TRBD1	TRBV18	TRBJ1-2	few
CASSNINSPLHF	TGTGCCAGCAGCAACATAAATTCACCCCTCCACTTT	-	TRBV6-1	TRBJ1-6	-
CASSPLASSYNEQFF	TGTGCCAGCAGTCCCTTAGCGAGCTCCTACAATGAGCAGTTCTTC	-	TRBV4-2	TRBJ2-1	-
CASSQNKGPEKLFF	TGTGCCAGCAGCCAGAACAAGGGGCCGGAAAAACTGTTTTTT	-	TRBV7-9	TRBJ1-4	once
CASSLRGEKLFF	TGTGCCAGCAGCCTTAGAGGGGAAAAACTGTTTTTT	-	TRBV7-9	TRBJ1-4	-
CASSQGRWTAANTEAFF	TGCGCCAGCAGCCAAGGGCGATGGACAGCCGCAAACACTGAAGCTTTCTTT	-	TRBV4-1	TRBJ1-1	-
CASSLGAASYEQYF	TGCGCCAGCAGCTTGGGTGCGGCCTCCTACGAGCAGTACTTC	-	TRBV5-1	TRBJ2-7	-
CASSPKWTGDSGANVPTF	TGTGCCAGCAGTCCGAAGTGGACAGGGGACTCTGGGGCCAACGTCCCGACTTTC	TRBD1	TRBV28	TRBJ2-6	-
CASSARDRGISGQYF	TGTGCCAGCAGTGCTAGGGACAGGGGTATTTCTGGGCAGTACTTC	TRBD1	TRBV6-1	TRBJ2-7	few
CAISGAPLTDTQYF	TGTGCCATCAGTGGAGCACCTCTCACAGATACGCAGTATTTT	-	TRBV10-3	TRBJ2-3	once
CASSGGLAGGQETQYF	TGTGCCAGCAGCGGAGGACTAGCGGGGGGCCAAGAGACCCAGTACTTC	TRBD2	TRBV7-2	TRBJ2-5	-
CASSPPEAGAKETQYF	TGTGCCAGCAGCCCCCCCGAAGCGGGGGCAAAAGAGACCCAGTACTTC	TRBD2	TRBV7-9	TRBJ2-5	-
CASSPGTLPGETQYF	TGTGCCAGTAGTCCGGGAACGCTTCCTGGAGAGACCCAGTACTTC	-	TRBV19	TRBJ2-5	-
CAWSVLPLEQYF	TGTGCCTGGAGTGTACTCCCTCTCGAGCAGTACTTC	-	TRBV30	TRBJ2-7	-
CAGRDPAGGFEQFF	TGTGCCGGCCGGGATCCAGCGGGAGGGTTTGAGCAGTTCTTC	TRBD2	TRBV30	TRBJ2-1	-
CASRPGQGNWASYNEQFF	TGTGCCAGCAGACCGGGACAGGGGAACTGGGCGTCCTACAATGAGCAGTTCTTC	TRBD1	TRBV2	TRBJ2-1	-
CASSETGITEAFF	TGTGCCAGCTCAGAAACAGGAATCACTGAAGCTTTCTTT	-	TRBV18	TRBJ1-1	-
CASSLDRAYEQYF	TGTGCCAGCAGTTTAGACAGGGCCTACGAGCAGTACTTC	TRBD1	TRBV6-6	TRBJ2-7	-
CSATPGVEAFF	TGCAGCGCCACTCCTGGTGTTGAAGCTTTCTTT	-	TRBV29-1	TRBJ1-1	-
CASSQIFGYEQYF	TGTGCCAGCAGCCAAATCTTCGGCTACGAGCAGTACTTC	-	TRBV16	TRBJ2-7	-
CASSSGWRGGEKLFF	TGTGCCAGCAGCTCCGGTTGGAGGGGGGGTGAAAAACTGTTTTTT	-	TRBV11-2	TRBJ1-4	once
CASSLELAGDAYNEQFF	TGTGCCAGCAGCCTCGAACTAGCGGGGGATGCCTACAATGAGCAGTTCTTC	TRBD2	TRBV4-2	TRBJ2-1	-
CASSQDPSGAVSLLTSGNEQFF	TGCGCCAGCAGCCAAGATCCTTCCGGGGCAGTTTCTCTATTGACTAGCGGCAATGAGCAGTTCTTC	TRBD2	TRBV4-1	TRBJ2-1	-
CASSTPPGQNTGELFF	TGTGCCAGCAGCACACCCCCGGGACAGAACACCGGGGAGCTGTTTTTT	-	TRBV5-4	TRBJ2-2	few
CASSPGGSSITYEQYF	TGTGCCAGCAGCCCCGGGGGGAGCTCCATTACCTACGAGCAGTACTTC	TRBD2	TRBV5-4	TRBJ2-7	-
CASSGAGTSGIDTQYF	TGTGCCAGCAGCGGAGCCGGGACTAGCGGGATTGATACGCAGTATTTT	TRBD2	TRBV7-3	TRBJ2-3	-
CAISAVSPPSDTQYF	TGTGCCATCAGTGCGGTCTCCCCTCCCTCAGATACGCAGTATTTT	-	TRBV10-3	TRBJ2-3	once
CASSPGGGYGYTF	TGTGCCAGCAGCCCGGGAGGGGGCTATGGCTACACCTTC	-	TRBV5-4	TRBJ1-2	-
CASRKGGQGGEQYF	TGTGCCAGCAGGAAAGGGGGGCAGGGAGGGGAGCAGTACTTC	-	TRBV6-1	TRBJ2-7	-
CASSQDLAGGPDTQYF	TGCGCCAGCAGCCAAGATCTGGCGGGGGGGCCCGATACGCAGTATTTT	TRBD2	TRBV4-3	TRBJ2-3	-